This TCR beta chain came from a study of shared clonotypes between healthy human individuals. The CDR3 extends over 18 amino acids. Germline lookup yields CDR1 SGHRS and CDR2 YFSETQ. Trimming removed 0 bases at V and 1 base at J, with 17 bases between. Clones were read by immunoSEQ multiplex PCR, and TCRdb kept only the in-frame ones, dropping some. The sample holds 450,000 to 500,000 clones, 81% seen once. The genes are TRBV5-1 and TRBJ1-5, with D perhaps TRBD1 (6 bases). Sequenced sample: PBMCs. The clonotype originates from a woman aged 40 to 50 in good health. Some clones in this sample may be carry-over from other donors' samples. The CDR3 DNA reads TGCGCCAGCAGCTTGGCTCCTAGGGGGACATCGAGCAATCAGCCCCAGCATTTT. Translation: CASSLAPRGTSSNQPQHF.